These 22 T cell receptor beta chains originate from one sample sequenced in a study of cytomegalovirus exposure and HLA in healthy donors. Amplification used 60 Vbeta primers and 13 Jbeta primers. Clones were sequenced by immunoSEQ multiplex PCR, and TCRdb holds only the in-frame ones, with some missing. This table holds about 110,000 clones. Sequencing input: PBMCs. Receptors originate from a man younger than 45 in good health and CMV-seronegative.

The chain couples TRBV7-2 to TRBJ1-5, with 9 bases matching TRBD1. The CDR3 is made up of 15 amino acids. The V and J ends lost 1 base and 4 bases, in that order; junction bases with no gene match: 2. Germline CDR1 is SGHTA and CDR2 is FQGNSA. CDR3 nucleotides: TGTGCCAGCAGCTTAGTGGGGACAGGGAATCAGCCCCAGCATTTT. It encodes CASSLVGTGNQPQHF. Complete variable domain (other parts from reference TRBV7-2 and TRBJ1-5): GAGVSQSPSNKVTEKGKDVELRCDPISGHTALYWYRQSLGQGLEFLIYFQGNSAPDKSGLPSDRFSAERTGGSVSTLTIQRTQQEDSAVYLCASSLVGTGNQPQHFGDGTRLSIL.

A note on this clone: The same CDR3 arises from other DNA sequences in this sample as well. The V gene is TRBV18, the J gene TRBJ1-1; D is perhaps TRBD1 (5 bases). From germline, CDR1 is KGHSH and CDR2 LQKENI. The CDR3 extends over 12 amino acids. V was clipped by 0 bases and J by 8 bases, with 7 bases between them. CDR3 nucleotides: TGTGCCAGCTCACCACCGGGGCCAGAAGCTTTCTTT. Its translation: CASSPPGPEAFF.

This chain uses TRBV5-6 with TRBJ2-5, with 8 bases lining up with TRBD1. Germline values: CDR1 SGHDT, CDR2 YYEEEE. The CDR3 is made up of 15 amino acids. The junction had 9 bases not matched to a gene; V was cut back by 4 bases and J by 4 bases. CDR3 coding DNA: TGTGCCAGCAGCGGAACCCAGGGGGCACGAGAGACCCAGTACTTC. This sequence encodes CASSGTQGARETQYF.

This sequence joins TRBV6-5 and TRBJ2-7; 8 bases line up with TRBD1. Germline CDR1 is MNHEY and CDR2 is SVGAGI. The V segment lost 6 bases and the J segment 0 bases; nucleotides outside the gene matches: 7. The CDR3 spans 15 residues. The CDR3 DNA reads TGTGCCAGCAGCTACGGGACAGGCGGCTCCTACGAGCAGTACTTC. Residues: CASSYGTGGSYEQYF.

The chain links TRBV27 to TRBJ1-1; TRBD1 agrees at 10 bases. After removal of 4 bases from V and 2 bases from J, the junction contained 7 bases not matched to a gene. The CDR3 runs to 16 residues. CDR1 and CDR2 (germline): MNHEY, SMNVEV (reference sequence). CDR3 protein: CASSSPGQGSNTEAFF. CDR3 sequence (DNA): TGTGCCAGCAGTTCCCCGGGACAGGGGTCCAACACTGAAGCTTTCTTT.

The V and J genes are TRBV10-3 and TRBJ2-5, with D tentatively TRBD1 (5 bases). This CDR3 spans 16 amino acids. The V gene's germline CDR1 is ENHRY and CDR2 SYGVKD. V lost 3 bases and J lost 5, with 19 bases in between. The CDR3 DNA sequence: TGTGCCATCAGTGACTCGAAAGGGGCAGTGAGGGAGACCCAGTACTTC. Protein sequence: CAISDSKGAVRETQYF.

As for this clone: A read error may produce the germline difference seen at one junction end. The CDR3 sequence is CASSLQAGGAQTRYF. CDR3 DNA sequence: TGTGCCAGCAGCTTACAAGCGGGGGGGGCCCAGACCCGGTACTTC. The rearrangement links TRBV7-2 to TRBJ2-5, with 10 bases identical to TRBD2. Germline lookup yields CDR1 SGHTA and CDR2 FQGNSA. The CDR3 extends over 15 amino acids.

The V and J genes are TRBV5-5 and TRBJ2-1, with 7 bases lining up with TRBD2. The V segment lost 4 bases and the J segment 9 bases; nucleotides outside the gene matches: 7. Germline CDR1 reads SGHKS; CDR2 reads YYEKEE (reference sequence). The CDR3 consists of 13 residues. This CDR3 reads CASSPGGSVEQFF. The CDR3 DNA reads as TGTGCCAGCAGCCCGGGGGGTAGCGTTGAGCAGTTCTTC.

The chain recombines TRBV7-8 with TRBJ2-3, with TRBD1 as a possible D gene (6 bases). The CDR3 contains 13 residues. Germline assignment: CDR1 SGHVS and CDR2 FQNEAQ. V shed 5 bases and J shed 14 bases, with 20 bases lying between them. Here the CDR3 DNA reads TGTGCCAGCAGCCCTCTCAAGCAGGGGAGTGGGTATTTT. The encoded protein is CASSPLKQGSGYF. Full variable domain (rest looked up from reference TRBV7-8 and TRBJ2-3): GAGVSQSPRYKVAKRGQDVALRCDPISGHVSLFWYQQALGQGPEFLTYFQNEAQLDKSGLPSDRFFAERPEGSVSTLKIQRTQQEDSAVYLCASSPLKQGSGYFGPGTRLTVL.

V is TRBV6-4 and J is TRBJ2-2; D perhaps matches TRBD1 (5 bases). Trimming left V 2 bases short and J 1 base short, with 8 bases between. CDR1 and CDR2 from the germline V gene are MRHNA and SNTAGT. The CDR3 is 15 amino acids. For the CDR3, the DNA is TGTGCCAGCAGTGACGGGCAGGGGAACACCGGGGAGCTGTTTTTT. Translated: CASSDGQGNTGELFF.

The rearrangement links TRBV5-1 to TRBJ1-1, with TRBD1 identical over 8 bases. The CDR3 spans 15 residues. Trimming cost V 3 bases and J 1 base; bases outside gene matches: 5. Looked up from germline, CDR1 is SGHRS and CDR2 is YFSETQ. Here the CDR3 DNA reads TGCGCCAGCAGCTCTCGGACAGGGCAGAACACTGAAGCTTTCTTT. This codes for CASSSRTGQNTEAFF.

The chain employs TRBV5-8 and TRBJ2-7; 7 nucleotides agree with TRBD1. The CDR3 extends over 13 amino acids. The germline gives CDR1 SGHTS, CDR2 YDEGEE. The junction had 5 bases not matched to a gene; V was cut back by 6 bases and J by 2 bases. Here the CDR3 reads CASTRQGAYEQYF. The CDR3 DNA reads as TGTGCCAGCACCAGACAGGGTGCCTACGAGCAGTACTTC. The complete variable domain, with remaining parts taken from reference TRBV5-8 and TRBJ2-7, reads EAGVTQSPTHLIKTRGQQATLRCSPISGHTSVYWYQQALGLGLQFLLWYDEGEERNRGNFPPRFSGRQFPNYSSELNVNALELEDSALYLCASTRQGAYEQYFGPGTRLTVT.

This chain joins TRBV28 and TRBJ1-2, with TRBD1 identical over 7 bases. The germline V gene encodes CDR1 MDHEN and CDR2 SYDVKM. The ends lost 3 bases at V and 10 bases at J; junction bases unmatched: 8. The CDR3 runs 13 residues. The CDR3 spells CASSFGPGGFYTF. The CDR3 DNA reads TGTGCCAGCAGTTTTGGTCCAGGGGGGTTCTACACCTTC.

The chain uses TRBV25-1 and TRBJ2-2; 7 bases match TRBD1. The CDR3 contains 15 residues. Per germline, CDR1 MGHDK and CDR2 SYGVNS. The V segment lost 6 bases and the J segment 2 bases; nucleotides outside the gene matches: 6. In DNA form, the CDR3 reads TGTGCCAGCAGGAGGACAGGACTTAACACCGGGGAGCTGTTTTTT. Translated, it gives CASRRTGLNTGELFF.

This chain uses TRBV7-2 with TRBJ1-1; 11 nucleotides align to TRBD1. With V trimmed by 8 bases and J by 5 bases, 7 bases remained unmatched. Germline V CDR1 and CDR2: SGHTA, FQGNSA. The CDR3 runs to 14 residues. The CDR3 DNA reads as TGTGCCAGCGGCAAGGACAGGGGGCGGACTGAAGCTTTCTTT. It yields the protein CASGKDRGRTEAFF.

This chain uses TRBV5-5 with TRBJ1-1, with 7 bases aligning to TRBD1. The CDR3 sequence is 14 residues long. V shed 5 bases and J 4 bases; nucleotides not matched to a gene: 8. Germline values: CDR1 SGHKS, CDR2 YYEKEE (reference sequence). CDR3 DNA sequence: TGTGCCAGCAGGGGGACAGTGGGGGCCACTGAAGCTTTCTTT. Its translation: CASRGTVGATEAFF.

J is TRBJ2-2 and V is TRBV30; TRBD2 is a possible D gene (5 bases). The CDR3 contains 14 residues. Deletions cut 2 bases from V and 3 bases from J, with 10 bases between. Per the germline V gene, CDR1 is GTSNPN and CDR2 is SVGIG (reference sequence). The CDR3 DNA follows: TGTGCCTGGAGTTTCGGGATTTACACCGGGGAGCTGTTTTTT. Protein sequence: CAWSFGIYTGELFF.

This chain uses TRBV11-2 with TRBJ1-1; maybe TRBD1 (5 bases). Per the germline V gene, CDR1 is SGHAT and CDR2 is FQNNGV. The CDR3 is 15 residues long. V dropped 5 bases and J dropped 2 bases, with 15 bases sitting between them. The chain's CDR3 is CASSPRRGDNTEAFF. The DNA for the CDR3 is TGTGCCAGCAGCCCTAGGCGGGGGGATAACACTGAAGCTTTCTTT.

The CDR3 loop is CASSPTGTSYNEQFF. CDR3 nucleotide sequence: TGCGCCAGCAGCCCTACAGGGACCTCCTACAATGAGCAGTTCTTC. The chain is built from TRBV5-1 and TRBJ2-1, with D possibly matching TRBD1 (6 bases). Trimming shortened V by 4 bases and J by 0 bases, and 11 bases separated the two germline ends. The CDR3 spans 15 residues. Germline CDR1 reads SGHRS; CDR2 reads YFSETQ.

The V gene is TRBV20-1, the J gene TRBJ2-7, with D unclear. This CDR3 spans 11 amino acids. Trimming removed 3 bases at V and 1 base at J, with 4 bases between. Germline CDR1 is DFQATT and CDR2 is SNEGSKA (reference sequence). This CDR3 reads CSARLSYEQYF. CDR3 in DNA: TGCAGTGCTAGGCTATCCTACGAGCAGTACTTC.

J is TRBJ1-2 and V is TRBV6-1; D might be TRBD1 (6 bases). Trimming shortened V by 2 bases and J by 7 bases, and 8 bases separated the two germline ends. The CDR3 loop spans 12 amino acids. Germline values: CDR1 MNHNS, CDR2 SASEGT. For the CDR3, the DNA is TGTGCCAGCAGTGAAAAAGGGGGTGGCTACACCTTC. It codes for CASSEKGGGYTF.

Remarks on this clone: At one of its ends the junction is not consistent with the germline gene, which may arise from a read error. The CDR3, as DNA: TGTGCCATACGGGACAGCTACTCTGGAAGCACCATATATTTT. Protein sequence: CAIRDSYSGSTIYF. The chain recombines TRBV10-3 with TRBJ1-3; 7 nucleotides line up with TRBD1. The CDR3 runs 14 residues. Germline CDR1 reads ENHRY; CDR2 reads SYGVKD.